Sequencing of this T cell receptor beta chain was carried out in a study of cytomegalovirus exposure and HLA in healthy donors. This PCR relied on a set of 60 Vbeta primers and 13 Jbeta primers. Libraries were prepared by immunoSEQ multiplex PCR; TCRdb keeps only in-frame clonotypes and omits some of them. The sample lists about 97,000 clones; 75% to 90% were seen once. Concerning this clone itself: Its antigen is unknown.

This CDR3 comprises 15 residues. V shed 6 bases, J shed 6 bases, and the junction held 13 bases outside the gene matches. Germline CDR1 reads SGHVS; CDR2 reads FQNEAQ. General study points: A later look showed TCR association rates differing by HLA locus, highest for DRB1 and lowest for HLA-C. Later analysis revealed greater clonal expansion in HLA-associated TCR beta chains than in equally common others. TCR beta chains numbering more than 150 were designated cytomegalovirus-associated.

The rearrangement uses TRBV7-8 and TRBJ1-1; 7 positions match TRBD1. This TCR came from a man aged 35 to 55 in good health and CMV-seronegative. The sample consisted of PBMCs. The CDR3 DNA sequence: TGTGCCAGCAGTGTGGATACAGGGGAGGCTGCTGAAGCTTTCTTT. Its protein is CASSVDTGEAAEAFF.